This T cell receptor (beta chain) derives from a study of Ad26.COV2.S vaccination and SARS-CoV-2 variants. Findings of the study overall: There was a possibility that the TCR breadth and depth analyses underestimated total T cell responses. Vaccine recipients surpassed placebo recipients in spike-specific TCR breadth. Marked by substantial breadth, spike-specific CD8+ and CD4+ T cell responses were reportedly seen after vaccination.

Concerning this clone: Its specificity is unknown.

Treatment specified: about 20 received Ad26.COV2.S at low or high dose, single or two shots; about five received placebo; per-sample allocation not given. Sample collection was performed on day 63 after the first vaccine or placebo injection. An adult aged 18-55 years in Boston served as the donor. Only in-frame clones appear in the TCRdb table, and some are missing; sequencing was by immunoSEQ multiplex PCR. The table lists hundreds of thousands of clones, roughly 87% of them singletons. Sequencing was performed on peripheral blood, taken in a trial of Ad26.COV2.S vaccine versus placebo. This sequence originates from a person between 18 and 59 years old who received the Ad26.COV2.S COVID-19 vaccine or a placebo.

In DNA, the CDR3 is TGCGCCAGCAGCCAAGAGGTGACAGGAGAAAACTATGGCTACACCTTC. Translating gives CASSQEVTGENYGYTF. The chain employs TRBV4-1 and TRBJ1-2, with D perhaps TRBD1 (6 bases). The CDR3 loop spans 16 amino acids. Per the germline V gene, CDR1 is MGHRA and CDR2 is YSYEKL. Trimming took off 0 bases at V and 2 bases at J, with 13 bases between the two ends.